A selection of T cell receptor beta chains follows, all from one sample in a study of response to subunit inactivated influenza vaccine. MiXCR, run by TCRdb on the RT-PCR reads, gives a single entry per CDR3 protein. The table shows fewer than 200,000 distinct CDR3 sequences, with around 9.2% occurring only once. Sequences were derived from non-naive T cells sorted from PBMCs, sampled on the day of vaccination. These receptors were taken from a middle-aged man who received an inactivated influenza vaccine. The CDR3 runs from the conserved cysteine through the conserved F or W. A clone size is listed for some rows: how often the clone was seen (once, few, many), or a class if it is expanded.

V	size	CDR3
TRBV19	.	CASSIQRGYNEQFF
TRBV9	.	CASSVGIAGRPLDEQFF
TRBV3-1	few	CASSQAAARGYTEAFF
TRBV27	.	CASSLYWDRGGSGNTIYF
TRBV30	.	CVWSALTETGTQYF
TRBV9	.	CASSVGALEGLKFF
TRBV3-1	.	CASSQDGRRREQYF
TRBV7-7	.	CASSFHLEKLFF
TRBV29-1	many	CSVAGEETQYF
TRBV5-1	.	CASVSGTGGAGELFF
TRBV20-1	.	CSAMRTSGSIDTQYF
TRBV5-6	few	CASSVPGIGTGELFF
TRBV29-1	.	CSVDAGQRGYTF
TRBV5-1	many	CASSPGTALYGYTF
TRBV24-1	few	CATSLAGVQETQYF
TRBV7-9	many	CASSLGPWQPQHF
TRBV24-1	many	CATSDLYSSSYNEQFF
TRBV6-4	few	CASSREVGNIQYF
TRBV20-1	few	CSASTRADYNEQFF
TRBV11-1	few	CASSLQTKKRTRSSIVHIF
TRBV4-2	few	CASSPSGTGGSNYGYTF
TRBV27	many	CASSRGQYNQPQHF
TRBV20-1	many	CSGTSGVQETQYF
TRBV4-3	.	CASSQGLAEELFF
TRBV5-4	.	CASSPGTGFSYEQYF
TRBV12-3/TRBV12-4	many	CASSSDFAGELFF
TRBV7-9	.	CASSSSTGTSYEQYF
TRBV5-1	.	CASSLAWGGEAFF
TRBV6-1	few	CASRTGQTFGYTF
TRBV4-2	few	CASSQVAGGPVGELFF
TRBV6-1	many	CASSAQFIPGLDEQFF
TRBV7-9	.	CASSPRDRGLPDTQYF
TRBV20-1	.	CSARRNSLNTEAFF
TRBV7-2	.	CASSSGLAPNEQYF
TRBV7-7	many	CASSLGDKTGVLFF
TRBV29-1	many	CSVVESRNEQFF